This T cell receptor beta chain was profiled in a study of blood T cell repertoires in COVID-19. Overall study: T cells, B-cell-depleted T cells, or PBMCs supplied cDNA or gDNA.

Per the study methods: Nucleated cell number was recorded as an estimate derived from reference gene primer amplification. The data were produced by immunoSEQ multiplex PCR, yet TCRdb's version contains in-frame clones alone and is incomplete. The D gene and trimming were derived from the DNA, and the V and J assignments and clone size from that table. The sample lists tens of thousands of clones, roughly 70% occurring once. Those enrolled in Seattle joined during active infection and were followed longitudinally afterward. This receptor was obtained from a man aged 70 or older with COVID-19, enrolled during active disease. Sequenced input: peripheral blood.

The CDR3 nucleotides read TGTGCCAGCAGTGAGGGACAGGCCCGCATCGATACGCAGTATTTT. Protein sequence: CASSEGQARIDTQYF. This chain uses TRBV6-4 with TRBJ2-3; 8 bases are a match to TRBD1. The CDR3 runs to 15 residues. Germline V CDR1 and CDR2: MRHNA, SNTAGT. V lost 3 bases and J lost 6; bases outside the gene matches: 8.